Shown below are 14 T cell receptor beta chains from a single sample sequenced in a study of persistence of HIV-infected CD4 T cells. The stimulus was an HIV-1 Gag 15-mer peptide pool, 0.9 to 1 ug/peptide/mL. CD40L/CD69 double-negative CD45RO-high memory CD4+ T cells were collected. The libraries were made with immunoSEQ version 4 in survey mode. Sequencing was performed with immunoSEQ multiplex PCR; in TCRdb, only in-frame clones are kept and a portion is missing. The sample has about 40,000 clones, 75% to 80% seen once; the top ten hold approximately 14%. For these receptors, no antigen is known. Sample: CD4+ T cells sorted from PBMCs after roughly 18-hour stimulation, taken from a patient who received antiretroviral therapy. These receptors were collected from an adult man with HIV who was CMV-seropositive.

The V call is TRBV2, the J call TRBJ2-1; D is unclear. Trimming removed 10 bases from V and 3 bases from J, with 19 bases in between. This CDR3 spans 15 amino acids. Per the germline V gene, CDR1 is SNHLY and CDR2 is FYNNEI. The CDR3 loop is CANYADASNYNEQFF. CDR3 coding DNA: TGTGCCAATTACGCGGACGCAAGCAACTACAATGAGCAGTTCTTC.

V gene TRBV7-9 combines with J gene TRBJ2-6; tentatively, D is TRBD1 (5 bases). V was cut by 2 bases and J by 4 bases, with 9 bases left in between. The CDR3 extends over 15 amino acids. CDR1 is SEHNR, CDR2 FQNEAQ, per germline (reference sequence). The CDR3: CASSLQGTGANVLTF. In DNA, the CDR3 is TGTGCCAGCAGCTTACAGGGCACCGGGGCCAACGTCCTGACTTTC.

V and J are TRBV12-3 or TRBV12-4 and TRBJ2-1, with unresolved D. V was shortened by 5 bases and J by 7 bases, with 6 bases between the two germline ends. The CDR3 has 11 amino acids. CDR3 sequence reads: CASSPLNEQFF. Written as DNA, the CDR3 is TGTGCCAGCAGTCCCTTAAATGAGCAGTTCTTC.

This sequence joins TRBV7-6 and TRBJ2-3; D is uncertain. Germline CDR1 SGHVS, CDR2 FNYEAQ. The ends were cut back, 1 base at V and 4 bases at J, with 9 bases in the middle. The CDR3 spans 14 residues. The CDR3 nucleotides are TGTGCCAGCAGCTTAGAACTCCGCGCAGATACGCAGTATTTT. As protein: CASSLELRADTQYF.

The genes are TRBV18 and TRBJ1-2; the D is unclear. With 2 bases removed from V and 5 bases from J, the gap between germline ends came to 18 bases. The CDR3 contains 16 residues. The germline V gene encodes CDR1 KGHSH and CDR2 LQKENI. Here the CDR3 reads CASSPGGTTTSYGYTF. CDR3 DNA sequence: TGTGCCAGCTCACCAGGCGGCACCACAACCAGTTATGGCTACACCTTC.

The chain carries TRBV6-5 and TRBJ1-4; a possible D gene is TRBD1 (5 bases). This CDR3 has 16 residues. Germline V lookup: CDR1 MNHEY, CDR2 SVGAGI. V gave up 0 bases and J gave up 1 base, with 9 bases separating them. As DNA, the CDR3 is TGTGCCAGCAGTTACTCGGGGGTTGTAACTAATGAAAAACTGTTTTTT. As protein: CASSYSGVVTNEKLFF.

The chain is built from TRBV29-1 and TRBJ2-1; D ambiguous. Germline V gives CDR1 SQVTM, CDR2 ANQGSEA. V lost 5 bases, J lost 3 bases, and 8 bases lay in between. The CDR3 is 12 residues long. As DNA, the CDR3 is TGCAGCGTTTCGATAGACTACAATGAGCAGTTCTTC. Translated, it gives CSVSIDYNEQFF.

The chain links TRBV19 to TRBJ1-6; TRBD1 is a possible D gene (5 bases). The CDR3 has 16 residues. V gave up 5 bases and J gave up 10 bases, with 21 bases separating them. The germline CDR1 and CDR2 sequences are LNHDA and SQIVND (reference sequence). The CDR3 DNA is TGTGCCAGTAGTGCCTCATCAAGAGGGGTTCGATCACCCCTCCACTTT. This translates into CASSASSRGVRSPLHF. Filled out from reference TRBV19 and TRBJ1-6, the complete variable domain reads DGGITQSPKYLFRKEGQNVTLSCEQNLNHDAMYWYRQDPGQGLRLIYYSQIVNDFQKGDIAEGYSVSREKKESFPLTVTSAQKNPTAFYLCASSASSRGVRSPLHFGNGTRLTVT.

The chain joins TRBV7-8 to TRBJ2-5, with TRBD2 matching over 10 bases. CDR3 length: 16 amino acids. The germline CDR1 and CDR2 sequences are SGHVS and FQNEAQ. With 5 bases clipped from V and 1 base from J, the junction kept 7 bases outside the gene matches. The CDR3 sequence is CASSIQREGPQETQYF. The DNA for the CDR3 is TGTGCCAGCAGCATCCAGCGGGAGGGCCCCCAAGAGACCCAGTACTTC.

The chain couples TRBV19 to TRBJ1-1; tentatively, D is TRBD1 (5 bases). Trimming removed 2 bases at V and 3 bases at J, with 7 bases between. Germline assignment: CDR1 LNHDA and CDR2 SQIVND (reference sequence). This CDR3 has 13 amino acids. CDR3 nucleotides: TGTGCCAGTAGTATAAAAGGGGACACTGAAGCTTTCTTT. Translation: CASSIKGDTEAFF.

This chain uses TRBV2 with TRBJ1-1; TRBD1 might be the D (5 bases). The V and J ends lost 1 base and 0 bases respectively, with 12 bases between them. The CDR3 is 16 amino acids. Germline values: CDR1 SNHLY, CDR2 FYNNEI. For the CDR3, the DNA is TGTGCCAGCAGTGAAGGGGGCCGAGCGATGAACACTGAAGCTTTCTTT. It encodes CASSEGGRAMNTEAFF.

CDR3: CASSPATEAFF. The CDR3 region has the DNA TGTGCCAGCAGTCCCGCTACTGAAGCTTTCTTT. The chain is built from TRBV12-3 or TRBV12-4 and TRBJ1-1, with D unclear. Trimming took 5 bases from V and 5 from J, leaving 6 bases between them. CDR3 length equals 11 residues.

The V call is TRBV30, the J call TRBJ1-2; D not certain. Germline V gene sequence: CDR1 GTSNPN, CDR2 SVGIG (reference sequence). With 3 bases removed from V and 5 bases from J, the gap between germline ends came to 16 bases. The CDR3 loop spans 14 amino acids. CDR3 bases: TGTGCCTGGAGAAAGGGTCGAGGACCTTATGGCTACACCTTC. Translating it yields CAWRKGRGPYGYTF.

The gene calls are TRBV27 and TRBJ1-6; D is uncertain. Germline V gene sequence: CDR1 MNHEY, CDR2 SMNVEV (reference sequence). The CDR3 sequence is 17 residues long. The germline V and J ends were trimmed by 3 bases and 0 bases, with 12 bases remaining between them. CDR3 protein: CASSFSPTSSYNSPLHF. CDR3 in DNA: TGTGCCAGCAGTTTTTCACCGACTAGCTCCTATAATTCACCCCTCCACTTT.